Listed below are T cell receptor beta chains from one sample, sequenced in a study of cytomegalovirus exposure and HLA in healthy donors. Measured with immunoSEQ multiplex PCR; TCRdb has only the in-frame clones, and not every one. The profile shows 160,000 or so clones, around four fifths of them singletons. What was sequenced was PBMCs. The receptors here all came from a man aged 30-40 years in good health and CMV-seropositive. The CDR3 runs from the conserved cysteine through the conserved F or W. A D gene is named only where the DNA matches it firmly. Expanded clones are given a class, and other clones once, few, many or no size at all.

d_gene: TRBD2; j_gene: TRBJ2-7; abundance: .; v_gene: TRBV12-5; CDR3aa: CASGSAGGLEQYF; CDR3nt: TGTGCTAGTGGTTCGGCGGGGGGGCTCGAGCAGTACTTC
d_gene: TRBD2; j_gene: TRBJ2-7; abundance: once; v_gene: TRBV6-5; CDR3aa: CASKGLAGAGGQYF; CDR3nt: TGTGCCAGCAAGGGACTAGCGGGTGCCGGGGGGCAGTACTTC
d_gene: .; j_gene: TRBJ2-7; abundance: once; v_gene: TRBV4-1; CDR3aa: CASSHRASYEQYF; CDR3nt: TGCGCCAGCAGCCACCGAGCCTCCTACGAGCAGTACTTC
d_gene: .; j_gene: TRBJ1-2; abundance: few; v_gene: TRBV27; CDR3aa: CASSPVGTLNYGYTF; CDR3nt: TGTGCCAGCAGTCCCGTGGGGACATTGAACTATGGCTACACCTTC
d_gene: .; j_gene: TRBJ1-3; abundance: once; v_gene: TRBV9; CDR3aa: CASSGGAGWDPGNTIYF; CDR3nt: TGTGCCAGCAGCGGGGGCGCAGGGTGGGATCCTGGAAACACCATATATTTT
d_gene: .; j_gene: TRBJ1-1; abundance: .; v_gene: TRBV27; CDR3aa: CASSSLFVNTEAFF; CDR3nt: TGTGCCAGCAGTTCCCTCTTTGTGAACACTGAAGCTTTCTTT
d_gene: TRBD1; j_gene: TRBJ2-7; abundance: many; v_gene: TRBV5-4; CDR3aa: CASSLTGVSSYEQYF; CDR3nt: TGTGCCAGCAGCTTGACAGGGGTTAGCTCCTACGAGCAGTACTTC
d_gene: .; j_gene: TRBJ2-7; abundance: .; v_gene: TRBV18; CDR3aa: CASSPPEYTYEQYF; CDR3nt: TGTGCCAGCTCACCACCGGAGTATACCTACGAGCAGTACTTC
d_gene: .; j_gene: TRBJ1-4; abundance: .; v_gene: TRBV5-3; CDR3aa: CARSRSQGTNEKLFF; CDR3nt: TGTGCCAGAAGCCGATCCCAGGGGACTAATGAAAAACTGTTTTTT
d_gene: TRBD1; j_gene: TRBJ1-3; abundance: once; v_gene: TRBV6-5; CDR3aa: CASSRGQGFGNTIYF; CDR3nt: TGTGCCAGCAGTCGGGGACAGGGGTTCGGAAACACCATATATTTT
d_gene: .; j_gene: TRBJ2-7; abundance: few; v_gene: TRBV6-6; CDR3aa: CASRPLGTYEQYF; CDR3nt: TGTGCCAGCAGACCTCTCGGTACCTACGAGCAGTACTTC
d_gene: .; j_gene: TRBJ1-5; abundance: .; v_gene: TRBV18; CDR3aa: CASSPGQVAGAQHF; CDR3nt: TGTGCCAGCTCACCCGGGCAGGTGGCAGGGGCCCAGCATTTT
d_gene: .; j_gene: TRBJ1-5; abundance: .; v_gene: TRBV15; CDR3aa: CATSTDRVRDQPQHF; CDR3nt: TGTGCCACCAGCACTGACAGAGTCAGGGATCAGCCCCAGCATTTT
d_gene: .; j_gene: TRBJ1-2; abundance: .; v_gene: TRBV27; CDR3aa: CASSSPGGGSGYGYTF; CDR3nt: TGTGCCAGCAGTTCCCCCGGGGGAGGGAGCGGTTATGGCTACACCTTC
d_gene: .; j_gene: TRBJ2-7; abundance: .; v_gene: TRBV6-5; CDR3aa: CASSYAAGSNEQYF; CDR3nt: TGTGCCAGCAGTTACGCGGCAGGGTCCAACGAGCAGTACTTC
d_gene: .; j_gene: TRBJ2-7; abundance: .; v_gene: TRBV28; CDR3aa: CASRRGATYEQYF; CDR3nt: TGTGCCAGCAGACGGGGGGCTACCTACGAGCAGTACTTC
d_gene: TRBD1; j_gene: TRBJ2-2; abundance: .; v_gene: TRBV18; CDR3aa: CASSPMDRANTGELFF; CDR3nt: TGTGCCAGCTCACCCATGGACAGGGCGAACACCGGGGAGCTGTTTTTT
d_gene: .; j_gene: TRBJ2-1; abundance: .; v_gene: TRBV30; CDR3aa: CAWEQTGAYNEQFF; CDR3nt: TGTGCCTGGGAACAGACCGGGGCCTACAATGAGCAGTTCTTC
d_gene: TRBD2; j_gene: TRBJ2-3; abundance: .; v_gene: TRBV7-3; CDR3aa: CASSLKSLAGGPDTQYF; CDR3nt: TGTGCCAGCAGCTTAAAAAGTCTAGCGGGGGGCCCAGATACGCAGTATTTT
d_gene: .; j_gene: TRBJ2-5; abundance: once; v_gene: TRBV7-2; CDR3aa: CASSLDRGEETQYF; CDR3nt: TGTGCCAGCAGCTTAGATCGCGGGGAAGAGACCCAGTACTTC
d_gene: TRBD1; j_gene: TRBJ2-3; abundance: .; v_gene: TRBV15; CDR3aa: CATSRRQGEPTDTQYF; CDR3nt: TGTGCCACCAGCAGAAGACAGGGCGAACCCACAGATACGCAGTATTTT
d_gene: TRBD1; j_gene: TRBJ1-4; abundance: .; v_gene: TRBV10-2; CDR3aa: CASSDGTGNEKLFF; CDR3nt: TGCGCCAGCAGCGACGGGACAGGGAATGAAAAACTGTTTTTT
d_gene: .; j_gene: TRBJ1-2; abundance: few; v_gene: TRBV4-1; CDR3aa: CASSQVFGLSGSGYTF; CDR3nt: TGCGCCAGCAGCCAAGTTTTTGGCCTCTCCGGGAGCGGCTACACCTTC
d_gene: .; j_gene: TRBJ1-5; abundance: .; v_gene: TRBV9; CDR3aa: CASSAGSRNQPQHF; CDR3nt: TGTGCCAGCAGCGCAGGCAGCCGCAATCAGCCCCAGCATTTT
d_gene: TRBD1; j_gene: TRBJ1-5; abundance: few; v_gene: TRBV30; CDR3aa: CAWNDRDGQPQHF; CDR3nt: TGTGCCTGGAATGACAGGGATGGTCAGCCCCAGCATTTT
d_gene: TRBD1; j_gene: TRBJ2-3; abundance: once; v_gene: TRBV9; CDR3aa: CASSGDRGTDTQYF; CDR3nt: TGTGCCAGCAGCGGGGACAGGGGCACAGATACGCAGTATTTT
d_gene: .; j_gene: TRBJ1-1; abundance: .; v_gene: TRBV4-1; CDR3aa: CASSQVGQGRMNTEAFF; CDR3nt: TGCGCCAGCAGCCAAGTGGGGCAGGGAAGGATGAACACTGAAGCTTTCTTT
d_gene: .; j_gene: TRBJ2-1; abundance: .; v_gene: TRBV11-2; CDR3aa: CASSSGYEQFF; CDR3nt: TGTGCCAGCAGCTCAGGCTACGAGCAGTTCTTC
d_gene: .; j_gene: TRBJ2-7; abundance: .; v_gene: TRBV7-2; CDR3aa: CASSLAFGGLYEQYF; CDR3nt: TGTGCCAGCAGCTTAGCGTTCGGGGGGCTGTACGAGCAGTACTTC